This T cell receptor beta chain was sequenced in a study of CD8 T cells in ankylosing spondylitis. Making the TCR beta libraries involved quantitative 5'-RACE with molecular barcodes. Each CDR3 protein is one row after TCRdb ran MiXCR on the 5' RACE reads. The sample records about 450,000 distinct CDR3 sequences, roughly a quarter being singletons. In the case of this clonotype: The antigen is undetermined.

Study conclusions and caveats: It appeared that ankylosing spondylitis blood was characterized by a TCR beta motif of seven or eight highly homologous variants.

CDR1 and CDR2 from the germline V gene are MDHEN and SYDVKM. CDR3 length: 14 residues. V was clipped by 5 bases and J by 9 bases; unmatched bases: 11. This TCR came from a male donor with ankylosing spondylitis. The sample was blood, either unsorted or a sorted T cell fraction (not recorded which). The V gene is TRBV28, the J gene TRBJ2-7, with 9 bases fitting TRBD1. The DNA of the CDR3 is TGTGCCAGCAGTCCTGCCGGGACAGGGTATGGGCAGTACTTC. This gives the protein CASSPAGTGYGQYF.